This TCR beta chain was sequenced during a study of PD-1 blockade in classical Hodgkin lymphoma. Produced via immunoSEQ multiplex PCR; TCRdb's table is partial and in-frame only. The repertoire holds about 20,000 clones, with roughly 80% as singletons. Note on this clone: Its antigen is unidentified.

General study results and limits: Lower baseline TCR diversity was reported for newly diagnosed patients than for healthy donors. There remain no defined causes for the repertoire differences, which possibly reflect disease activity or prior therapy. CD8+ TCR diversity did not rise significantly by C4D1, unlike CD4+.

Time point denoted: cycle 4 day 1 (C4D1), after more than five weeks of nivolumab. All patients experienced relapse after autologous stem cell transplantation, and brentuximab vedotin exposure was variable. Investigators obtained CD8+ T cells from thawed PBMCs by magnetic negative selection. V lost 5 bases and J lost 6; bases outside the gene matches: 8. Germline values: CDR1 MNHEY, CDR2 SVGAGI. The CDR3 extends over 14 amino acids. The material was CD8+ T cells from blood, obtained before the fourth cycle of nivolumab. The sequence derives from a human donor with classical Hodgkin lymphoma. The chain employs TRBV6-5 and TRBJ2-7; 9 positions agree with TRBD1. The CDR3 is CASSLIQGAGEQYF. CDR3 coding DNA: TGTGCCAGCAGTCTCATACAGGGGGCTGGCGAGCAGTACTTC.